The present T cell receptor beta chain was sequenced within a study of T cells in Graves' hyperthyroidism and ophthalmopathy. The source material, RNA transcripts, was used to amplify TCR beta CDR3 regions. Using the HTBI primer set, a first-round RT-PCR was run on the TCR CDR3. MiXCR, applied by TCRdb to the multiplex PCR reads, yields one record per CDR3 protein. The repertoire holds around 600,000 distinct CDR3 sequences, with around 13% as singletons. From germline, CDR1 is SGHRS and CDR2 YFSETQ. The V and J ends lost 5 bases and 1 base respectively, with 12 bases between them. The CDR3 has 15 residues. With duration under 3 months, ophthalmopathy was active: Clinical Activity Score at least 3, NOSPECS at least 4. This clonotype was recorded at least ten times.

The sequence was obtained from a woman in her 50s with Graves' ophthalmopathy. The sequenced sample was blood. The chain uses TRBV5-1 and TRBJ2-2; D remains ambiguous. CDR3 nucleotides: TGCGCCAGCAGATTCGGCGAGCTGAACACCGGGGAGCTGTTTTTT. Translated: CASRFGELNTGELFF. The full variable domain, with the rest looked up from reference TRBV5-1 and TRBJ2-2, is KAGVTQTPRYLIKTRGQQVTLSCSPISGHRSVSWYQQTPGQGLQFLFEYFSETQRNKGNFPGRFSGRQFSNSRSEMNVSTLELGDSALYLCASRFGELNTGELFFGEGSRLTVL.